This paragraph reports one T cell receptor (beta chain). Its antigen is currently unknown. Each sample had two DNA replicates, roughly 0.48 ug blood or roughly 1.4 ug tissue. Assay: immunoSEQ multiplex PCR; the TCRdb copy retains only in-frame clones and omits some. The sample consists of around 50,000 clones, roughly 80% of them appearing once. This sample is part of a study of early stage breast cancer tumors. Looking at the study overall: Among about twelve ER+/PR+/HER2- tumors, eight were ductal, four lobular.

V shed 5 bases and J shed 5 bases, with 18 bases lying between them. The CDR3 runs 15 residues. CDR1 is LNHDA and CDR2 is SQIVND in the germline V gene (reference sequence). Study-level findings and limits: Most shared enriched TCRB sequences were commonly generated ones. Functional markers like CD4, CD8 and FOXP3 were missed in bulk sequencing.

This TCR came from a person in their fifties with breast cancer. The sequenced material came from blood. The chain couples TRBV19 to TRBJ1-2; tentatively, D is TRBD1 (6 bases). The CDR3 reads CASSSHGGTQYGYTF. The CDR3 bases are TGTGCCAGTAGTTCCCACGGGGGCACACAATATGGCTACACCTTC. The complete variable domain, with remaining parts taken from reference TRBV19 and TRBJ1-2, reads DGGITQSPKYLFRKEGQNVTLSCEQNLNHDAMYWYRQDPGQGLRLIYYSQIVNDFQKGDIAEGYSVSREKKESFPLTVTSAQKNPTAFYLCASSSHGGTQYGYTFGSGTRLTVV.